This T cell receptor beta chain was obtained from a study of molecular identifiers for immune sequencing clone quantification. Study information: Replicates involved a five-way split of RNA from roughly 18,000 or 92,000 naive CD8 cells, with sequencing of four. Overall study findings and caveats: Jurkat TCR RNA from one cell was spiked into roughly 1 million naive cells, and it was reportedly detectable there.

A CD8+CD4-CCR7+CD45RA+ gate was used to sort naive CD8 T cells. A single record per CDR3 protein comes from TCRdb applying MiXCR to the PCR reads. The sample contains around 460,000 distinct CDR3 sequences, about 26% of which appear only once. The CDR3 consists of 12 residues. V lost 5 bases and J lost 5, with 6 bases in between. This clonotype has ten or more counts. Its cognate antigen is unknown. The TCR was taken from a human donor in good health. Some libraries in this study had Jurkat cell RNA spiked in. Specimen: naive CD8+ T cells from blood, with Jurkat cell RNA spiked in. Described subset: FACS-sorted CD8+CD4-CCR7+CD45RA+ naive T cells. This chain links TRBV12-3 or TRBV12-4 with TRBJ2-2; no reliable D call. The CDR3 coding sequence is TGTGCCAGCAGTGCCCCAACCGGGGAGCTGTTTTTT. It is translated as CASSAPTGELFF.